What follows are 28 T cell receptor beta chains derived from one specimen sequenced in a study of blood T cell repertoires in COVID-19. The data were produced by immunoSEQ multiplex PCR, yet TCRdb's version contains in-frame clones alone and is incomplete. The table has hundreds of thousands of clones, about 80% seen once; the top ten hold about 3%. Sequencing was carried out using peripheral blood. Source of these receptors: a woman of 80 years or more with acute or convalescent COVID-19.

CDR3 amino acids: CATTFGGELFF. The CDR3, as DNA: TGTGCCACCACCTTCGGGGGGGAGCTGTTTTTT. The chain carries TRBV10-3 and TRBJ2-2; D is undetermined. Germline CDR1 and CDR2: ENHRY and SYGVKD. The V and J ends lost 10 bases and 8 bases respectively, with 11 bases between them. The CDR3 sequence is 11 residues long.

This chain links TRBV27 with TRBJ1-6; D perhaps matches TRBD1 (6 bases). V shed 4 bases and J shed 8 bases, with 18 bases lying between them. Germline loops: CDR1 MNHEY, CDR2 SMNVEV (reference sequence). The CDR3 has 16 amino acids. CDR3 DNA sequence: TGTGCCAGCAGTTATGGACAGCTCGGTGGGTATTCACCCCTCCACTTT. Protein: CASSYGQLGGYSPLHF.

Concerning this clone: Relative to the germline gene, one junction end is altered; a read error may explain this. V is TRBV20-1 and J is TRBJ1-2, with a tentative D call TRBD1 (6 bases). The germline V gene encodes CDR1 DFQATT and CDR2 SNEGSKA (reference sequence). The CDR3 runs 11 residues. The CDR3 reads CSARDVPGAIF. CDR3 coding DNA: TGCAGTGCTAGAGATGTCCCAGGGGCAATCTTC.

The chain combines TRBV7-9 with TRBJ2-2; the match to TRBD2 covers 8 bases. CDR1 SEHNR and CDR2 FQNEAQ come from the germline V gene (reference sequence). With 6 bases clipped from V and 4 bases from J, the junction kept 10 bases outside the gene matches. The CDR3 runs to 16 residues. This CDR3 is CASSRPTTSGTGELFF. CDR3 nucleotides: TGTGCCAGCAGTCGACCTACTACTAGCGGCACCGGGGAGCTGTTTTTT.

The count of this clone is one. Other DNA sequences in the sample encode the same CDR3. The chain joins TRBV3-1 (or the pseudogene TRBV3-2) to TRBJ1-3; D unresolved. V lost 1 base, J lost 0 bases, and 4 bases lay in between. The germline gives CDR1 LGHDT, CDR2 YNNKEL (reference sequence). This CDR3 spans 14 amino acids. The CDR3 reads CASSQGSSGNTIYF. The CDR3 DNA sequence: TGTGCCAGCAGCCAAGGTAGCTCTGGAAACACCATATATTTT.

The rearrangement joins TRBV28 to TRBJ1-1; no clear D gene. In germline, CDR1 is MDHEN, CDR2 SYDVKM. V was clipped by 2 bases and J by 2 bases, with 9 bases between them. This CDR3 comprises 14 residues. CDR3 sequence reads: CASSLLTSNTEAFF. In DNA form, the CDR3 reads TGTGCCAGCAGTTTACTCACAAGTAACACTGAAGCTTTCTTT.

J is TRBJ1-1 and V is TRBV6-5; D possibly corresponds to TRBD1 (6 bases). V was cut by 7 bases and J by 3 bases, with 18 bases left in between. Germline CDR1 reads MNHEY; CDR2 reads SVGAGI. There are 15 residues in the CDR3. The DNA of the CDR3 is TGTGCCAGCACCCTACCTCGGGCAGGGGACACTGAAGCTTTCTTT. As protein: CASTLPRAGDTEAFF.

Only a few counts were recorded for this clone. The chain uses TRBV6-5 and TRBJ2-2; D is perhaps TRBD2 (6 bases). The CDR3 totals 14 residues. Trimming took 4 bases from V and 6 from J, leaving 12 bases between them. In germline, CDR1 is MNHEY, CDR2 SVGAGI. The CDR3 nucleotides read TGTGCCAGCAGTTGGAGGGTTCATTCCGGGGAGCTGTTTTTT. Its translation is CASSWRVHSGELFF.

The rearrangement uses TRBV7-2 and TRBJ2-6, with 12 positions matching TRBD2. After removal of 1 base from V and 4 bases from J, the junction contained 5 bases not matched to a gene. CDR1 is SGHTA, CDR2 FQGNSA, per germline. There are 18 residues in the CDR3. In DNA, the CDR3 is TGTGCCAGCAGCTTAGTCCTAGCGGGGGGGCTCGGGGCCAACGTCCTGACTTTC. Residues: CASSLVLAGGLGANVLTF.

The V and J genes are TRBV7-9 and TRBJ1-2; D may be TRBD1 (5 bases). The germline V gene encodes CDR1 SEHNR and CDR2 FQNEAQ (reference sequence). The CDR3 covers 15 residues. Trimming shortened V by 1 base and J by 8 bases, and 17 bases separated the two germline ends. CDR3 coding DNA: TGTGCCAGCAGCTTAGATTGGGGACGGGGGGACGGCTACACCTTC. Encoded protein: CASSLDWGRGDGYTF.

The genes are TRBV27 and TRBJ2-1; D unclear. The CDR3 contains 14 residues. V was trimmed by 3 bases and J by 3 bases, leaving 9 bases between them. The germline V gene has CDR1 MNHEY and CDR2 SMNVEV (reference sequence). The CDR3 sequence: CASSLARHYNEQFF. In DNA form, the CDR3 reads TGTGCCAGCAGTTTGGCCAGACACTACAATGAGCAGTTCTTC.

This chain connects TRBV30 to TRBJ2-1, with 12 bases that match TRBD2. The length of the CDR3 is 14 residues. CDR1 and CDR2 from the germline V gene are GTSNPN and SVGIG (reference sequence). The V gene end was trimmed by 4 bases and the J gene end by 12 bases; junction bases not matched to a gene: 10. This chain's CDR3 is CAWTPGLAGSGQFF. The CDR3 nucleotides read TGTGCCTGGACCCCCGGACTAGCGGGAAGTGGGCAGTTCTTC.

This sequence joins TRBV5-5 and TRBJ1-4; D is unresolved. The length of the CDR3 is 14 residues. Germline CDR1 SGHKS, CDR2 YYEKEE (reference sequence). V was shortened by 2 bases and J by 0 bases, with 5 bases between the two germline ends. The CDR3 is CASSLSATNEKLFF. Written as DNA, the CDR3 is TGTGCCAGCAGCTTAAGCGCAACTAATGAAAAACTGTTTTTT.

V and J are TRBV6-6 and TRBJ1-3; 12 nucleotides line up with TRBD1. Germline V gene lookup returns CDR1 MNHNY and CDR2 SVGAGI (reference sequence). V lost 11 bases to trimming and J lost 4 bases; unmatched junction nucleotides: 9. The CDR3 covers 15 residues. The CDR3 spells CASRGQGAGGNTIYF. CDR3 bases: TGTGCCTCAAGGGGACAGGGGGCTGGAGGAAACACCATATATTTT.

The chain recombines TRBV5-1 with TRBJ2-5; 8 nucleotides agree with TRBD1. The CDR3 length is 19 residues. Trimming took 0 bases from V and 2 from J; bases not matched to a gene: 15. Germline CDR1 SGHRS, CDR2 YFSETQ. Written as DNA, the CDR3 is TGCGCCAGCAGCTTGGGAGAACTTTCGGACAGGGTTTTTCAAGAGACCCAGTACTTC. It codes for CASSLGELSDRVFQETQYF.

As concerns this clone: At the DNA level, this CDR3 is encoded by other sequences in the same sample as well. The chain combines TRBV5-1 with TRBJ2-2; the match to TRBD2 covers 10 bases. The CDR3 is made up of 15 amino acids. In germline, CDR1 is SGHRS, CDR2 YFSETQ. V was clipped by 5 bases and J by 2 bases; unmatched bases: 3. CDR3 sequence: CASRLAGGNTGELFF. CDR3 coding DNA: TGCGCCAGCAGATTAGCGGGGGGAAACACCGGGGAGCTGTTTTTT.

This clone appeared once. The chain employs TRBV6-1 and TRBJ1-3, with D unresolved. The CDR3 runs 17 residues. V was pared by 4 bases and J by 1 base, with 17 bases between. Germline V lookup: CDR1 MNHNS, CDR2 SASEGT. Here the CDR3 reads CASSVERVIGSGNTIYF. CDR3 DNA: TGTGCCAGCAGTGTAGAAAGAGTGATCGGGTCTGGAAACACCATATATTTT.

The genes are TRBV5-4 and TRBJ1-1; 7 bases are a match to TRBD1. Germline CDR1 is SGHNT and CDR2 is YYREEE (reference sequence). The ends lost 4 bases at V and 0 bases at J; junction bases unmatched: 9. The CDR3 length is 16 residues. CDR3 coding DNA: TGTGCCAGCAGCGGCCCCCGGACAGGAATGAACACTGAAGCTTTCTTT. Its protein is CASSGPRTGMNTEAFF. Complete variable domain (other parts from reference TRBV5-4 and TRBJ1-1): ETGVTQSPTHLIKTRGQQVTLRCSSQSGHNTVSWYQQALGQGPQFIFQYYREEENGRGNFPPRFSGLQFPNYSSELNVNALELDDSALYLCASSGPRTGMNTEAFFGQGTRLTVV.

The chain links TRBV19 to TRBJ1-5; the D gene is possibly TRBD1 (6 bases). From germline, CDR1 is LNHDA and CDR2 SQIVND (reference sequence). The CDR3 covers 15 residues. V lost 1 base and J lost 4, with 11 bases in between. The CDR3 nucleotides are TGTGCCAGTAGTATAGTAGGGGGGGGGAATCAGCCCCAGCATTTT. It is translated as CASSIVGGGNQPQHF.

The chain couples TRBV7-9 to TRBJ1-5; weak D call: TRBD1 (6 bases). This CDR3 is built from 16 residues. V was cut by 2 bases and J by 2 bases, with 13 bases left in between. Germline V gene data show CDR1 as SEHNR and CDR2 as FQNEAQ (reference sequence). CDR3 sequence (DNA): TGTGCCAGCAGCTTAACCGGGACACGAGGCAATCAGCCCCAGCATTTT. Amino acids: CASSLTGTRGNQPQHF.

This chain links TRBV7-9 with TRBJ2-2, with 7 bases matching TRBD1. The germline V gene encodes CDR1 SEHNR and CDR2 FQNEAQ (reference sequence). V shed 4 bases, J shed 1 base, and the junction held 9 bases outside the gene matches. CDR3 length equals 17 residues. The CDR3 nucleotides read TGTGCCAGCAGCTCCGGGGTGGGACAGAAGAACACCGGGGAGCTGTTTTTT. Protein product: CASSSGVGQKNTGELFF.

This clone was counted between two and nine times. This chain joins TRBV24-1 and TRBJ2-3, with 7 bases identical to TRBD2. The V gene's germline CDR1 is KGHDR and CDR2 SFDVKD. The length of the CDR3 is 17 residues. J gave up 4 bases and V 5 bases, and 14 bases lay outside the gene matches. The CDR3 DNA follows: TGTGCCACCAGTGCGGGGGAGGGCCCTTTGTTTGCAGATACGCAGTATTTT. This gives the protein CATSAGEGPLFADTQYF.

This clone appeared a few times. The V and J genes are TRBV29-1 and TRBJ2-1, with TRBD2 matching over 8 bases. This CDR3 is built from 12 residues. V dropped 4 bases and J dropped 12; count of bases not matched to a gene: 8. From germline, CDR1 is SQVTM and CDR2 ANQGSEA. This chain's CDR3 is CSVGREGYRQFF. CDR3 nucleotides: TGCAGCGTTGGTCGGGAGGGGTACCGGCAGTTCTTC.

V gene TRBV25-1 combines with J gene TRBJ1-1; TRBD1 agrees at 9 bases. The CDR3 length is 16 residues. Trimming at V came to 4 bases and at J to 5 bases, leaving 11 bases not matched to a gene. The germline V gene encodes CDR1 MGHDK and CDR2 SYGVNS. CDR3 region: CASSATQGAGKTEAFF. CDR3 coding DNA: TGTGCCAGCAGTGCTACACAGGGGGCCGGGAAAACTGAAGCTTTCTTT.

This clone was detected only a few times. The rearrangement joins TRBV6-5 to TRBJ1-6; D is uncertain. Germline CDR1 is MNHEY and CDR2 is SVGAGI. The germline V and J ends were trimmed by 6 bases and 5 bases, with 11 bases remaining between them. The CDR3 is made up of 14 amino acids. The CDR3 loop reads CASSGRADNSPLHF. In nucleotides, the CDR3 is TGTGCCAGCAGCGGGAGGGCTGATAATTCACCCCTCCACTTT.

The V and J genes are TRBV3-1 (or the pseudogene TRBV3-2) and TRBJ2-1; maybe TRBD1 (5 bases). Germline CDR1 and CDR2: LGHDT and YNNKEL (reference sequence). Between the trimmed V and J ends, which lost 4 bases and 12 bases, there was a span of 19 bases. This CDR3 spans 14 amino acids. The DNA of the CDR3 is TGTGCCAGCAGCCCAAGGGTGACAGCTACCTCGCAGTTCTTC. This translates into CASSPRVTATSQFF.

This sequence joins TRBV2 and TRBJ2-5; 13 bases line up with TRBD2. This CDR3 has 16 amino acids. Germline assignment: CDR1 SNHLY and CDR2 FYNNEI. J gave up 6 bases and V 7 bases, and 11 bases lay outside the gene matches. CDR3 residues: CASTKDGLAGAKTQYF. CDR3 DNA sequence: TGTGCCAGCACCAAAGACGGACTAGCGGGAGCCAAGACCCAGTACTTC.

The gene calls are TRBV5-1 and TRBJ2-3, with TRBD2 matching 14 bases. CDR1 and CDR2 from the germline V gene are SGHRS and YFSETQ. The CDR3 covers 16 residues. J lost 5 bases, V lost 0 bases, and 2 bases had no gene match. CDR3 in DNA: TGCGCCAGCAGCTTGGGACTAGCGGGAGGGAGAGATACGCAGTATTTT. This translates into CASSLGLAGGRDTQYF.